The next 27 T cell receptor beta chains were all read from a single sample in a study of blood T cell repertoires in COVID-19. TCRdb keeps only in-frame clones here, not all; method: immunoSEQ multiplex PCR. The profile shows around 100,000 clones, roughly 80% of them singletons. Input material: peripheral blood. The receptors derive from a man between 65 and 85 years old with active or convalescent COVID-19.

The chain has TRBV5-6 and TRBJ1-6; possibly TRBD1 for D (6 bases). Germline V gives CDR1 SGHDT, CDR2 YYEEEE. The V gene lost 4 bases and the J gene lost 7 bases, with 15 bases spanning the gap. The CDR3 is 15 residues long. The CDR3 coding sequence is TGTGCCAGCAGCCCGCCCGGGACACCCAATTCACCCCTCCACTTT. Its translation: CASSPPGTPNSPLHF.

The chain joins TRBV9 to TRBJ1-4, with a possible D match to TRBD1 (6 bases). The CDR3 sequence is 16 residues long. V dropped 0 bases and J dropped 7 bases, with 16 bases sitting between them. Germline CDR1 SGDLS, CDR2 YYNGEE. The CDR3 spells CASSVGSGTTFEKLFF. The CDR3 DNA follows: TGTGCCAGCAGCGTAGGGAGCGGGACAACGTTTGAAAAACTGTTTTTT.

This clone was recorded only once. The chain is built from TRBV5-1 and TRBJ1-1; possibly TRBD1 for D (5 bases). Germline loops: CDR1 SGHRS, CDR2 YFSETQ. Trimming left V 4 bases short and J 6 bases short, with 19 bases between. This CDR3 contains 15 residues. CDR3 in DNA: TGCGCCAGCAGCCTGAATACAGGCGGAGGGGCTGAAGCTTTCTTT. Protein sequence: CASSLNTGGGAEAFF.

The chain links TRBV28 to TRBJ2-4; D call uncertain. V lost 7 bases and J 3 bases, leaving 10 bases between the germline ends. Germline loops: CDR1 MDHEN, CDR2 SYDVKM. The length of the CDR3 is 13 residues. CDR3 sequence reads: CASIDMGKNIQYF. Here the CDR3 DNA reads TGTGCCAGCATCGACATGGGCAAAAACATTCAGTACTTC. The whole variable domain, remainder taken from reference TRBV28 and TRBJ2-4, is DVKVTQSSRYLVKRTGEKVFLECVQDMDHENMFWYRQDPGLGLRLIYFSYDVKMKEKGDIPEGYSVSREKKERFSLILESASTNQTSMYLCASIDMGKNIQYFGAGTRLSVL.

This chain joins TRBV21-1 and TRBJ1-6; the table's D call, TRBD1, was not checked against the DNA. TRBV21-1 represents a pseudogene. The CDR3 length is 17 residues. CDR3 nucleotides: TGTGCCAGCAGCACCCGACAGGGCAGCTCCTATAATTCACCCCTCCACTTT. Translation gives CASSTRQGSSYNSPLHF.

The gene calls are TRBV30 and TRBJ1-1, with unresolved D. This CDR3 contains 13 residues. Trimming shortened V by 3 bases and J by 2 bases, and 10 bases separated the two germline ends. In germline, CDR1 is GTSNPN, CDR2 SVGIG (reference sequence). The CDR3 coding sequence is TGTGCCTGGAGGCCCGAACAAAACACTGAAGCTTTCTTT. It encodes CAWRPEQNTEAFF.

CDR3 loop: CSAATWAAEKLFF. CDR3 nucleotide sequence: TGCAGCGCAGCCACGTGGGCTGCGGAAAAACTGTTTTTT. The chain couples TRBV29-1 to TRBJ1-4; D not certain. The V and J ends lost 7 bases and 8 bases respectively, with 17 bases between them. Germline V gives CDR1 SQVTM, CDR2 ANQGSEA. This CDR3 is built from 13 residues.

This clone was seen once. The chain has TRBV15 and TRBJ2-1; D is ambiguous. CDR3 length: 15 amino acids. Trimming took off 4 bases at V and 4 bases at J, with 14 bases between the two ends. Germline values: CDR1 LNHNV, CDR2 YYDKDF (reference sequence). CDR3 sequence reads: CATSTLAIPYNEQFF. CDR3 coding DNA: TGTGCCACCAGCACCTTAGCCATACCGTACAATGAGCAGTTCTTC.

J is TRBJ2-7 and V is TRBV25-1; 12 bases match TRBD1. The J segment lost 2 bases and the V segment lost 4 bases, leaving 9 bases of the junction unmatched. The length of the CDR3 is 17 residues. Germline V gene lookup returns CDR1 MGHDK and CDR2 SYGVNS. The CDR3 DNA is TGTGCCAGCAGTGGGGGGGACAGGGGGCCCCTAACCTACGAGCAGTACTTC. Translated, it gives CASSGGDRGPLTYEQYF.

CDR3 sequence: CASSLGGQMDEQFF. The CDR3 coding sequence is TGTGCCAGCAGCTTGGGGGGCCAGATGGATGAGCAGTTCTTC. The V call is TRBV5-4, the J call TRBJ2-1; tentative D call: TRBD1 (5 bases). This CDR3 is 14 amino acids long. The ends were cut back, 0 bases at V and 8 bases at J, with 12 bases in the middle. CDR1 is SGHNT, CDR2 YYREEE, per germline (reference sequence).

The chain employs TRBV4-1 and TRBJ1-4; D gene uncertain. Germline V gene sequence: CDR1 MGHRA, CDR2 YSYEKL. V lost 1 base to trimming and J lost 2 bases, with 5 bases between them. The CDR3 has 14 amino acids. CDR3: CASSQVSTNEKLFF. CDR3 coding DNA: TGCGCCAGCAGCCAAGTCTCCACTAATGAAAAACTGTTTTTT.

This sequence joins TRBV7-8 and TRBJ2-1; TRBD2 might be the D (5 bases). The CDR3 extends over 14 amino acids. The ends were cut back, 1 base at V and 6 bases at J, with 10 bases in the middle. Germline V CDR1 and CDR2: SGHVS, FQNEAQ. Here the CDR3 reads CASSLETGINEQFF. The CDR3 nucleotides read TGTGCCAGCAGCTTAGAAACGGGGATCAATGAGCAGTTCTTC.

The gene calls are TRBV27 and TRBJ2-7, with 7 positions matching TRBD1. This CDR3 has 13 amino acids. CDR1 is MNHEY, CDR2 SMNVEV, per germline (reference sequence). After removal of 6 bases from V and 1 base from J, the junction contained 3 bases not matched to a gene. CDR3 residues: CASRPGGSYEQYF. CDR3 nucleotides: TGTGCCAGCAGACCAGGGGGATCCTACGAGCAGTACTTC.

This clone has only a few counts. The rearrangement uses TRBV6-1 and TRBJ1-2; D is uncertain. There are 14 residues in the CDR3. V was pared by 1 base and J by 2 bases, with 8 bases between. Germline-derived CDR1 and CDR2 are MNHNS and SASEGT. Here the CDR3 reads CASSEDPVNYGYTF. In DNA, the CDR3 is TGTGCCAGCAGTGAAGACCCGGTAAACTATGGCTACACCTTC.

The chain employs TRBV13 and TRBJ1-4, with D hard to call. The CDR3 is made up of 18 amino acids. Germline values: CDR1 PRHDT, CDR2 FYEKMQ (reference sequence). Trimming stripped 7 bases from V and 7 bases from J, with 28 bases between. CDR3 amino acids: CASTRKLSPTENIEKLFF. CDR3 nucleotides: TGTGCCAGCACCAGGAAGCTTTCCCCGACCGAAAATATTGAAAAACTGTTTTTT.

This chain joins TRBV27 and TRBJ1-1; 9 bases are a match to TRBD1. The J segment lost 3 bases and the V segment lost 5 bases, leaving 7 bases of the junction unmatched. Germline CDR1 MNHEY, CDR2 SMNVEV (reference sequence). The CDR3 length is 15 residues. In nucleotides, the CDR3 is TGTGCCAGCAGTGCAGACAGGGGGTTGTACACTGAAGCTTTCTTT. As protein: CASSADRGLYTEAFF.

This clone was seen more than once but under ten times. The J gene is TRBJ1-1, the V gene TRBV19, with TRBD1 matching 9 bases. Losses at the gene ends were 3 bases for V and 9 bases for J; bases not matched to a gene: 11. From germline, CDR1 is LNHDA and CDR2 SQIVND (reference sequence). The CDR3 spans 15 residues. The chain's CDR3 is CASSMPAGTGTKAFF. The CDR3 DNA sequence: TGTGCCAGTAGTATGCCCGCCGGGACAGGGACTAAAGCTTTCTTT.

This CDR3 reads CATSRDLDVEQFF. The CDR3 DNA sequence: TGTGCCACCAGCAGAGATTTAGATGTTGAGCAGTTCTTC. V is TRBV15 and J is TRBJ2-1; D is undetermined. This CDR3 region has 13 residues. Germline V gene sequence: CDR1 LNHNV, CDR2 YYDKDF (reference sequence). Deletions cut 0 bases from V and 9 bases from J, with 9 bases between.

This chain uses TRBV29-1 with TRBJ1-2; 9 bases are a match to TRBD1. Germline assignment: CDR1 SQVTM and CDR2 ANQGSEA. The ends lost 5 bases at V and 5 bases at J; junction bases unmatched: 9. The CDR3 has 14 residues. CDR3 nucleotide sequence: TGCAGCGTTCGGGACAGGGAAGGGGAGTATGGCTACACCTTC. Protein: CSVRDREGEYGYTF.

This clone was recorded only once. CDR3 sequence reads: CASSYSFTDPGELFF. The CDR3 region has the DNA TGTGCCAGCAGTTACTCGTTCACAGATCCCGGGGAGCTGTTTTTT. The rearrangement uses TRBV6-5 and TRBJ2-2; no definite D call. Trimming removed 0 bases from V and 6 bases from J, with 11 bases in between. Per germline, CDR1 MNHEY and CDR2 SVGAGI. CDR3 length equals 15 residues.

The chain joins TRBV7-2 to TRBJ1-2, with D unclear. With 0 bases removed from V and 5 bases from J, the gap between germline ends came to 10 bases. This CDR3 region has 14 residues. Germline V gene data show CDR1 as SGHTA and CDR2 as FQGNSA. The CDR3 coding sequence is TGTGCCAGCAGCTTAGCACCGGAGTGGTATGGCTACACCTTC. Translating it yields CASSLAPEWYGYTF.

Only one count was recorded for this clone. The rearrangement links TRBV7-8 to TRBJ1-6; 8 bases line up with TRBD1. The CDR3 spans 15 residues. The germline CDR1 and CDR2 sequences are SGHVS and FQNEAQ. J gave up 7 bases and V 4 bases, and 6 bases lay outside the gene matches. The CDR3, as DNA: TGTGCCAGCAGCTCGAACAGGGGGTCGAATTCACCCCTCCACTTT. Amino acids: CASSSNRGSNSPLHF. Full variable domain (remainder filled in from reference TRBV7-8 and TRBJ1-6): GAGVSQSPRYKVAKRGQDVALRCDPISGHVSLFWYQQALGQGPEFLTYFQNEAQLDKSGLPSDRFFAERPEGSVSTLKIQRTQQEDSAVYLCASSSNRGSNSPLHFGNGTRLTVT.

This clone has more than one count but fewer than ten. The V and J genes are TRBV30 and TRBJ1-1; D gene ambiguous. The CDR3 consists of 13 residues. Trimming took off 3 bases at V and 5 bases at J, with 13 bases between the two ends. Germline loops: CDR1 GTSNPN, CDR2 SVGIG (reference sequence). The CDR3: CAWRWNRGTEAFF. CDR3 DNA sequence: TGTGCCTGGAGATGGAACCGGGGAACTGAAGCTTTCTTT.

The table lists this clone with a few counts. The chain employs TRBV4-2 and TRBJ2-1; no clear D gene. V dropped 0 bases and J dropped 9 bases, with 9 bases sitting between them. CDR1 and CDR2 from the germline V gene are LGHNA and YNFKEQ. The CDR3 sequence is 13 residues long. The CDR3 DNA reads TGTGCCAGCAGCCAAGAGGGCTTCGCTGAGCAGTTCTTC. Translated, it gives CASSQEGFAEQFF.

J is TRBJ1-2 and V is TRBV7-2; D gene uncertain. V was clipped by 5 bases and J by 5 bases, with 18 bases between them. The CDR3 runs to 15 residues. The germline CDR1 and CDR2 sequences are SGHTA and FQGNSA. CDR3 amino acids: CASSLRPGTAYGYTF. CDR3 DNA: TGTGCCAGCAGCCTCAGGCCCGGAACGGCTTATGGCTACACCTTC.

This clone is a singleton in its sample. The chain has TRBV20-1 and TRBJ1-6; D not resolved. V was clipped by 3 bases and J by 6 bases, with 12 bases between them. CDR3 length: 14 amino acids. CDR1 DFQATT and CDR2 SNEGSKA come from the germline V gene (reference sequence). For the CDR3, the DNA is TGCAGTGCTAGTCCGTCTTCGGGTAATTCACCCCTCCACTTT. The encoded protein is CSASPSSGNSPLHF.

The J gene is TRBJ1-6, the V gene TRBV5-4; 8 positions agree with TRBD1. CDR3 size: 15 residues. The germline V gene encodes CDR1 SGHNT and CDR2 YYREEE (reference sequence). J was trimmed by 10 bases and V by 4 bases; bases with no gene match: 10. CDR3: CASSQRDRRESPLHF. The CDR3 nucleotides read TGTGCCAGCAGCCAAAGGGACAGGCGGGAGTCACCCCTCCACTTT.